This TCR beta chain was obtained from a study of blood T cell repertoires in COVID-19. Profiling relied on immunoSEQ multiplex PCR, and the TCRdb table lists in-frame clones only, not all of them. The sample consists of 250,000 to 350,000 clones, about 85% of them appearing once. This sequence was found in a human donor with COVID-19, enrolled during active disease. The donor label of this sample is uncertain. Sample: peripheral blood.

This CDR3 reads CASSLAGEGIYEQYF. In DNA form, the CDR3 reads TGTGCCAGCAGCTTAGCCGGGGAGGGGATATACGAGCAGTACTTC. The chain combines TRBV7-8 with TRBJ2-7; TRBD2 aligns across 7 bases. The germline V gene has CDR1 SGHVS and CDR2 FQNEAQ. The CDR3 is 15 residues long. J lost 4 bases, V lost 0 bases, and 6 bases had no gene match.